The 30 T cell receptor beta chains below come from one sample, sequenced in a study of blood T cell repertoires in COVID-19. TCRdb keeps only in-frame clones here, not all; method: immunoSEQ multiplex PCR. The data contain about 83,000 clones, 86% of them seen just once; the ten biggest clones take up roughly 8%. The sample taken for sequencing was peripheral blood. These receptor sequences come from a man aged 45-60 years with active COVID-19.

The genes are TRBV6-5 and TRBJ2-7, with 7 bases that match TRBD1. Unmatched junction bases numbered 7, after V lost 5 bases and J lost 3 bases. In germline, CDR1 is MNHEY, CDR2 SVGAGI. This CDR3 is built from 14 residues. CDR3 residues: CASSSSTGYYEQYF. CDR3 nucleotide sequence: TGTGCCAGCAGTAGCTCGACAGGGTACTACGAGCAGTACTTC.

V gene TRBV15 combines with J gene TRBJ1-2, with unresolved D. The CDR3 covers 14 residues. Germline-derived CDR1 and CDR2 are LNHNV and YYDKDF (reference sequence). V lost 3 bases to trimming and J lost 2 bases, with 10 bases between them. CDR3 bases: TGTGCCACCAGCAGTAAGGGAGCGAACTATGGCTACACCTTC. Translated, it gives CATSSKGANYGYTF. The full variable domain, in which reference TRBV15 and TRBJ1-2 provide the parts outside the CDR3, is DAMVIQNPRYQVTQFGKPVTLSCSQTLNHNVMYWYQQKSSQAPKLLFHYYDKDFNNEADTPDNFQSRRPNTSFCFLDIRSPGLGDTAMYLCATSSKGANYGYTFGSGTRLTVV.

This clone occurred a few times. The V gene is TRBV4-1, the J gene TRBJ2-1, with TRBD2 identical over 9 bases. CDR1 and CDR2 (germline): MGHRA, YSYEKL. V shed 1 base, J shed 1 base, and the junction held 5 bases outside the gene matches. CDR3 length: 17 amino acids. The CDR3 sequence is CASSQGLAGKSYNEQFF. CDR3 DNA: TGCGCCAGCAGCCAAGGGCTAGCGGGAAAATCCTACAATGAGCAGTTCTTC.

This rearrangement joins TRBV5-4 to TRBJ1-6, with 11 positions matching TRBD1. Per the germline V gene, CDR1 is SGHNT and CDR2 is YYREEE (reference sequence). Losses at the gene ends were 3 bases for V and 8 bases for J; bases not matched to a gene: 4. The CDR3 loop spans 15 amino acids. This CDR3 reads CASSSGQGAYSPLHF. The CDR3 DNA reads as TGTGCCAGCAGCTCAGGACAGGGGGCTTATTCACCCCTCCACTTT.

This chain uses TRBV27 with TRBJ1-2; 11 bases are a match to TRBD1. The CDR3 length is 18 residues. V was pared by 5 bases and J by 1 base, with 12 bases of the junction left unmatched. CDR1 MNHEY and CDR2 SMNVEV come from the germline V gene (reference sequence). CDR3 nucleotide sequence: TGTGCCAGCAGTGGTTCCGGGACAGGGGGTAACAGTAACTATGGCTACACCTTC. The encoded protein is CASSGSGTGGNSNYGYTF.

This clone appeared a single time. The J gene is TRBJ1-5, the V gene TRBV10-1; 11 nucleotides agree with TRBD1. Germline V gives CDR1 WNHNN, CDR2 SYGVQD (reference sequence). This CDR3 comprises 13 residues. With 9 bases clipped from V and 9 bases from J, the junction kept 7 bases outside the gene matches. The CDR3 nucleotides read TGCGCCAGGCGGGACAGGGGGAGAAGGCCCCAGCATTTT. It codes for CARRDRGRRPQHF.

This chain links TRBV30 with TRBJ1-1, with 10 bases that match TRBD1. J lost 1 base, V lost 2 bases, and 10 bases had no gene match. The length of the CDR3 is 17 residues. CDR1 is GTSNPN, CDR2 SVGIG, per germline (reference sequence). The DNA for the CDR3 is TGTGCCTGGAGTTCACCGGGACAGGGGATCGGGAACACTGAAGCTTTCTTT. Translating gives CAWSSPGQGIGNTEAFF.

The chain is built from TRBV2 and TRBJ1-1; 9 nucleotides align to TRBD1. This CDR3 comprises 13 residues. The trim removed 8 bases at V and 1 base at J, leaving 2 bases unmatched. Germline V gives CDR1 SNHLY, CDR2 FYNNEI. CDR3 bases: TGTGCCAGCCTACAGGGGGCGAACACTGAAGCTTTCTTT. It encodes CASLQGANTEAFF.

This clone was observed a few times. The CDR3 coding sequence is TGTGCCAGCAGCCCTACCCGAACTAGCGGGGGGGACAATGAGCAGTTCTTC. Translation gives CASSPTRTSGGDNEQFF. The chain has TRBV6-2 or TRBV6-3 and TRBJ2-1; the match to TRBD2 covers 13 bases. The CDR3 has 17 amino acids. The germline V gene encodes CDR1 MNHEY and CDR2 SVGEGT. Unmatched junction bases numbered 10, after V lost 6 bases and J lost 5 bases.

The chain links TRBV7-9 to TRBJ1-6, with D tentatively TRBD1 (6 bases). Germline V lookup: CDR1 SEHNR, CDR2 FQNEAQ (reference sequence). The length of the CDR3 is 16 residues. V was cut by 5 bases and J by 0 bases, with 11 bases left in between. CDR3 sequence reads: CASSRTESSYNSPLHF. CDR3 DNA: TGTGCCAGCAGCCGGACAGAAAGCTCCTATAATTCACCCCTCCACTTT.

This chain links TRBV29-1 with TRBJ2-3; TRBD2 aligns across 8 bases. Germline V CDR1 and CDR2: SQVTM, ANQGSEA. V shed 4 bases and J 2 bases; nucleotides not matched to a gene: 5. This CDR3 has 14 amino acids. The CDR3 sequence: CSVVAGLATDTQYF. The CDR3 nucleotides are TGCAGCGTTGTAGCGGGGCTAGCCACAGATACGCAGTATTTT.

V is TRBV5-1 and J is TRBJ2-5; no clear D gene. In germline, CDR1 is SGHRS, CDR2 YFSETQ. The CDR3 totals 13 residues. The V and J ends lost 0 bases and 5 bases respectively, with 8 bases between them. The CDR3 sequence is CASSLAPRETQYF. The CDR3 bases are TGCGCCAGCAGCTTGGCCCCGAGGGAGACCCAGTACTTC.

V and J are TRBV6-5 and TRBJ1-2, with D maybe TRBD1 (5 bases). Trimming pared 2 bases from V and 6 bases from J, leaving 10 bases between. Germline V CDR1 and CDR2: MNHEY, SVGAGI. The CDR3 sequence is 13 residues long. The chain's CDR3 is CASSYEGGDGYTF. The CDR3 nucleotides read TGTGCCAGCAGTTACGAGGGAGGGGATGGCTACACCTTC.

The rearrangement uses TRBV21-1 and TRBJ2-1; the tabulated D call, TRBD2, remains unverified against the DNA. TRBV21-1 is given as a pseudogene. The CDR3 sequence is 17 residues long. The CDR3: CASSKWERTSSYNEQFF. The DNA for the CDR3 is TGTGCCAGCAGCAAATGGGAACGGACTAGCTCCTACAATGAGCAGTTCTTC.

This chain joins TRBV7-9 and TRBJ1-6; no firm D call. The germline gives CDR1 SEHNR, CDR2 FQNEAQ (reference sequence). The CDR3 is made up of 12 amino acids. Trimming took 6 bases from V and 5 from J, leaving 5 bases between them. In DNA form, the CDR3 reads TGTGCCAGCAGGAGGGATAATTCACCCCTCCACTTT. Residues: CASRRDNSPLHF.

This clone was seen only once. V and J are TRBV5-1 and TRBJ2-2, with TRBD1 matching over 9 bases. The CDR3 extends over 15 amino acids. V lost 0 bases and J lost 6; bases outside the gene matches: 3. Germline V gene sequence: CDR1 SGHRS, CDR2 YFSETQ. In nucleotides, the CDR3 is TGCGCCAGCAGCTTGGAGACAGGGGGGGCCGGGGAGCTGTTTTTT. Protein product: CASSLETGGAGELFF.

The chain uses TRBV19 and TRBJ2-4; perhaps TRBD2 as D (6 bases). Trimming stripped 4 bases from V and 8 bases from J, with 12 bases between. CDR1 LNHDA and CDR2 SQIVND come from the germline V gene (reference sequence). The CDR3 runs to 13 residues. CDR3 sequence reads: CASSRGVEDIQYF. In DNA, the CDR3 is TGTGCCAGTAGTAGGGGGGTCGAGGACATTCAGTACTTC.

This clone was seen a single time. CDR3 nucleotide sequence: TGTGCCACCAGTGATTCCACGACAGGGTATCAGCCCCAGCATTTT. Translated, it gives CATSDSTTGYQPQHF. The rearrangement joins TRBV24-1 to TRBJ1-5; 7 bases are a match to TRBD1. CDR1 is KGHDR, CDR2 SFDVKD, per germline. The CDR3 consists of 15 residues. V lost 2 bases and J lost 5; bases outside the gene matches: 5.

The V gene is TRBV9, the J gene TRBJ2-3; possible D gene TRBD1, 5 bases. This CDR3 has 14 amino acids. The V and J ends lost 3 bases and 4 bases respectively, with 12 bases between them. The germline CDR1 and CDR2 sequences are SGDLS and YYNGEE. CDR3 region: CASSARVSADTQYF. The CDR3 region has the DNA TGTGCCAGCAGCGCCAGGGTTTCGGCAGATACGCAGTATTTT.

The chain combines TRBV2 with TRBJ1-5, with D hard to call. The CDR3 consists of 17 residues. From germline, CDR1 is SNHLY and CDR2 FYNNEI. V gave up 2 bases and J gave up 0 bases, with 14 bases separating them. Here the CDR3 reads CASSERSGKNSNQPQHF. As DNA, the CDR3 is TGTGCCAGCAGTGAACGATCCGGGAAAAATAGCAATCAGCCCCAGCATTTT.

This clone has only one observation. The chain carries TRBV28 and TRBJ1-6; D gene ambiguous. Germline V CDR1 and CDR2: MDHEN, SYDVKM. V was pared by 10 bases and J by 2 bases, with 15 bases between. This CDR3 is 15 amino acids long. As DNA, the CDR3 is TGTGCCACTGGATATAGGAGCACCTATAATTCACCCCTCCACTTT. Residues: CATGYRSTYNSPLHF.

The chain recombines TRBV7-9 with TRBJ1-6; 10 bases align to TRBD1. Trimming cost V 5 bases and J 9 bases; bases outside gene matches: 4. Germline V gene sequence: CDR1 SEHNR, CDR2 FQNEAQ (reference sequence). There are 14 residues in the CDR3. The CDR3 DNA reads TGTGCCAGCAGCGGACAGGGGGAAGCTTCACCCCTCCACTTT. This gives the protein CASSGQGEASPLHF.

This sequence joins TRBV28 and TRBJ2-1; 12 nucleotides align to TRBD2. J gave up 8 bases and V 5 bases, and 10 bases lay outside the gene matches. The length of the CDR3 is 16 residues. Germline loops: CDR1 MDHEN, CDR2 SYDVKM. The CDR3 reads CASSPRSASGRDEQFF. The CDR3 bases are TGTGCCAGCAGTCCCCGTTCGGCTAGCGGGAGGGATGAGCAGTTCTTC.

The CDR3 DNA reads TGTGCCAGCAGCCCCTCCACCGGTTCTGAAAAACTGTTTTTT. It codes for CASSPSTGSEKLFF. The V gene is TRBV9, the J gene TRBJ1-4, with unresolved D. Germline values: CDR1 SGDLS, CDR2 YYNGEE. V lost 4 bases and J lost 7, with 14 bases in between. CDR3 length: 14 amino acids.

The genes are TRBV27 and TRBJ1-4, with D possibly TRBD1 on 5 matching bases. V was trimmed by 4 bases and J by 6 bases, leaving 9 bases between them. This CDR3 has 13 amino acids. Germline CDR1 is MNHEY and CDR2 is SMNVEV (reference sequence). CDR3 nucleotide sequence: TGTGCCAGCAGTTGGGGGGACCATGAAAAACTGTTTTTT. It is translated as CASSWGDHEKLFF.

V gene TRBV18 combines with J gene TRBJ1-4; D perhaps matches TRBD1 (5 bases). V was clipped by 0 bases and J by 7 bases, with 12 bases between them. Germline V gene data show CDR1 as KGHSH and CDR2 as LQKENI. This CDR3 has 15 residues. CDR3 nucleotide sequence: TGTGCCAGCTCACCACCGTGGAGGGGAACTGAAAAACTGTTTTTT. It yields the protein CASSPPWRGTEKLFF.

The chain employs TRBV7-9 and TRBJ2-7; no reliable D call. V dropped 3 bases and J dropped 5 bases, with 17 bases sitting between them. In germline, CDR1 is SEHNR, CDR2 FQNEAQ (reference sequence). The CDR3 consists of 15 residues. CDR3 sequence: CASSLGSVKANEQYF. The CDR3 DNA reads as TGTGCCAGCAGCTTGGGTTCCGTAAAAGCGAACGAGCAGTACTTC. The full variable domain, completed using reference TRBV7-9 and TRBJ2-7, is DTGVSQNPRHKITKRGQNVTFRCDPISEHNRLYWYRQTLGQGPEFLTYFQNEAQLEKSRLLSDRFSAERPKGSFSTLEIQRTEQGDSAMYLCASSLGSVKANEQYFGPGTRLTVT.

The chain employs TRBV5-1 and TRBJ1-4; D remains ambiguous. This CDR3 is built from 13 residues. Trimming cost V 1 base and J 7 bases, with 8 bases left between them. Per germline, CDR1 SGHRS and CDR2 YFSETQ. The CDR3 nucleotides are TGCGCCAGCAGCTTGCCGGGGTCTGAAAAACTGTTTTTT. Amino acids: CASSLPGSEKLFF.

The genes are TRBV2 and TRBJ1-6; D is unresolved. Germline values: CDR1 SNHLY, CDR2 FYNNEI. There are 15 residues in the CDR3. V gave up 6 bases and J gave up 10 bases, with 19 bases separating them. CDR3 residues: CASSPRTGEGSPLHF. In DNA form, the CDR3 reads TGTGCCAGCAGCCCCAGGACGGGAGAGGGATCACCCCTCCACTTT.

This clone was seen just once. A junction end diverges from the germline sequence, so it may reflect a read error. The CDR3 sequence: CASSAPGTGASNF. In DNA form, the CDR3 reads TGTGCCAGCAGCGCTCCCGGGACAGGGGCCTCCAACTTC. V and J are TRBV28 and TRBJ1-2; TRBD1 agrees at 10 bases. The V gene's germline CDR1 is MDHEN and CDR2 SYDVKM. The CDR3 runs 13 residues.